Listed below are T cell receptor beta chains from one sample, sequenced in a study of T cells in Graves' hyperthyroidism and ophthalmopathy. Via MiXCR, TCRdb re-called the multiplex PCR reads, giving one row per CDR3 protein. The sample lists 350,000 to 450,000 distinct CDR3 sequences; roughly 13% were seen once. Sequenced input: blood. Receptors were obtained from a woman in her fifties or sixties with Graves' hyperthyroidism. Both conserved end residues are part of each CDR3. D genes are given only for firm matches. Clone size is not always given. Where it is, it says once, few, many or a class for expanded clones.

v_call | clone_size | d_call | cdr3_aa
TRBV3-1 | NA | TRBD2 | CAKGTSGANTGELFF
TRBV10-2 | many | NA | CATQKLPGSYNEQFF
TRBV24-1 | NA | TRBD2 | CATSEANLAGGVNEQFF
TRBV3-1 | few | TRBD2 | CASSQARLAGGPDTQYF
TRBV11-2 | NA | NA | CASSNGAVRGEQYF
TRBV15 | few | NA | CATSRADEKAFF
TRBV29-1 | NA | NA | CSVTVGGNNQPQHF
TRBV28 | many | NA | CASSLPLVTPQYF
TRBV24-1 | NA | NA | CATSDIGVMNTEAFF
TRBV27 | many | NA | CASSFDRDGYEQYF
TRBV7-9 | NA | NA | CASKELGNSDTQYF
TRBV6-5 | many | TRBD1 | CASSYSMGQAYEQYF
TRBV7-9 | many | NA | CASSSIDRYADTEAFF
TRBV4-1 | few | TRBD2 | CASSQTSAKGYEQFF
TRBV11-2 | many | TRBD2 | CASSFAGTSYNEQFF
TRBV6-1 | few | TRBD2 | CASRDHSGSNYEQYF
TRBV27 | NA | TRBD1 | CASSLMQGASYEQYF
TRBV29-1 | few | TRBD1 | CSAGQGNLGNTIYF
TRBV28 | NA | TRBD2 | CATLAGGPHEQFF
TRBV15 | NA | TRBD1 | CATSRGDRRKNIQYF
TRBV28 | many | NA | CASTQARDTQYF
TRBV4-1 | few | TRBD2 | CASSRNPGLAGNNEQFF
TRBV3-1 | many | NA | CASSRQGSYEQYF
TRBV11-3 | many | TRBD1 | CASSLGSAGQGAGNTIYF
TRBV6-1 | few | TRBD1 | CADRQGEYF
TRBV20-1 | many | TRBD1 | CSARARTGNYGYTF
TRBV9 | few | NA | CASSVDDAAGQWQFF
TRBV6-5 | many | NA | CASSYSGGRGENLYGYTF
TRBV14 | NA | TRBD1 | CASGQGVNEQYF
TRBV13 | few | NA | CASSVEGNTIYF
TRBV24-1 | NA | NA | CATSDLKGGPPDPYNEQFF
TRBV13 | few | NA | CASSLGEGVMNTEAFF
TRBV18 | many | NA | CASSSPGYNEQFF
TRBV11-2 | many | TRBD1 | CASSLDRTGQFF
TRBV6-1 | NA | NA | CASSGIKGEKLFF
TRBV19 | few | NA | CASIQGSPPYEQYF
TRBV20-1 | few | NA | CSARPRTDNEKLFF
TRBV5-1 | NA | TRBD1 | CASSTAGQGPHEQYF
TRBV12-3/TRBV12-4 | many | NA | CASSLALSYNEQFF
TRBV6-1 | NA | NA | CASSDPRQGTNTEAFF
TRBV5-1 | many | NA | CASSLPGENTEAFF
TRBV3-1 | many | NA | CASSQEVGPLHF
TRBV18 | many | NA | CASSPPFKGIERYEQYF
TRBV9 | many | TRBD2 | CASSVGASGSWQETQYF
TRBV29-1 | many | NA | CSVMDSRGRGEAFF
TRBV20-1 | few | TRBD1 | CSAGGQLNTEAFF